The sequence of this TCR beta chain was determined in a study of identical twins. Regarding the study as a whole: Excess sharing between twins was weaker in beta out-of-frame sequences. Cord blood's abundant beta clonotypes had fewer insertions, unlike memory repertoires.

A word on this clonotype: The target antigen is unknown.

The CDR3 is 14 amino acids. Germline lookup yields CDR1 MNHEY and CDR2 SMNVEV (reference sequence). V lost 5 bases and J lost 3; bases outside the gene matches: 7. Carrying unique molecular identifiers, the cDNA also gained a universal primer site through template switching. Each CDR3 protein gets one entry after TCRdb re-called the 5' RACE reads with MiXCR. The table has roughly 490,000 distinct CDR3 sequences, roughly an eighth seen once; the top ten hold approximately 0.9%. The same sample was also used in a study of yellow fever vaccine responses in identical twins.

The V call is TRBV27, the J call TRBJ2-7; 7 positions match TRBD1. This receptor was obtained from a woman under 30 in good health. Sequencing was performed on CD4+ T cells sorted from blood. In DNA form, the CDR3 reads TGTGCCAGCAGTAGACAGGGAATGGGCTACGAGCAGTACTTC. It yields the protein CASSRQGMGYEQYF.